These 2 T cell receptor beta chains share one sample of origin, sequenced in a study of blood T cell repertoires in COVID-19. TCRdb's copy holds only in-frame clones and misses some; the assay was immunoSEQ multiplex PCR. The sample holds about 250,000 clones, around four fifths seen once. The sequencing sample was made of peripheral blood. The receptors shown here come from a man aged 45-65 years with acute or convalescent COVID-19.

The chain employs TRBV14 and TRBJ1-2; 8 nucleotides align to TRBD1. The CDR3 is made up of 14 amino acids. J was trimmed by 7 bases and V by 4 bases; bases with no gene match: 8. Germline CDR1 SGHDN, CDR2 FVKESK. CDR3: CASSLQGELRGYTF. The DNA of the CDR3 is TGTGCCAGCAGCCTACAGGGGGAGTTACGTGGCTACACCTTC.

This chain joins TRBV7-2 and TRBJ1-1; 7 bases are shared with TRBD1. CDR3 length equals 15 residues. Germline V gene data show CDR1 as SGHTA and CDR2 as FQGNSA. V gave up 5 bases and J gave up 2 bases; unmatched junction bases: 8. The CDR3 nucleotides are TGTGCCAGCAGCCCCCTGGGGACAGTCAACACTGAAGCTTTCTTT. Its translation is CASSPLGTVNTEAFF.